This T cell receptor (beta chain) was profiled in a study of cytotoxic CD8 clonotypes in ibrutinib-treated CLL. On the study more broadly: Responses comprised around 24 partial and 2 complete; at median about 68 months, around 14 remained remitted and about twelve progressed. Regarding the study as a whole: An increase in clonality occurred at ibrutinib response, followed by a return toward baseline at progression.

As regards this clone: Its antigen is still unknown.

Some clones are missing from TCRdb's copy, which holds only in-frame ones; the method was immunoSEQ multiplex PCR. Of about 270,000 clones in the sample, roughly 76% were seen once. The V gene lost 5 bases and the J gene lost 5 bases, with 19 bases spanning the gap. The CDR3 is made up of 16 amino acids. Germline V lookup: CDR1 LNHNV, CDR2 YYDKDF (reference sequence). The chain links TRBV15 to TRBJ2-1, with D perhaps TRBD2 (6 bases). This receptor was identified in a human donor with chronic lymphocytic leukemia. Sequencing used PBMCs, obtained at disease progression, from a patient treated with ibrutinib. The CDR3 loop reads CATSGGSSGRHNEQFF. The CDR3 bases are TGTGCCACCAGCGGGGGTTCGTCAGGGAGGCACAATGAGCAGTTCTTC.